The clone carrying this T cell receptor beta chain has just a few counts. Its antigen is undetermined. This sample stems from a study of cytomegalovirus exposure and HLA in healthy donors. Study conclusions and caveats: For TCR beta chains, V- and J-gene trimming was later linked to a missense DCLRE1C variant.

60 Vbeta and 13 Jbeta primers were used in PCR. The method was immunoSEQ multiplex PCR; TCRdb's version includes in-frame clones alone and lacks a portion of them. This sample has around 190,000 clones, with almost 85% found just once. Germline V lookup: CDR1 SGHAT, CDR2 FQNNGV. Trimming took off 5 bases at V and 3 bases at J, with 22 bases between the two ends. This CDR3 has 18 amino acids. The chain uses TRBV11-2 and TRBJ2-2, with D maybe TRBD2 (5 bases). The specimen was PBMCs. The receptor was derived from a woman aged 45-60 years in good health and CMV-seronegative. The CDR3 spells CASSARTLSPEDTGELFF. The CDR3 nucleotides are TGTGCCAGCAGCGCCCGCACTTTGTCACCGGAGGACACCGGGGAGCTGTTTTTT.